Presented here are 10 T cell receptor beta chains from one specimen sequenced in a study of cytomegalovirus exposure and HLA in healthy donors. The PCR employed 60 Vbeta primers together with 13 Jbeta primers. This table comes from immunoSEQ multiplex PCR, and its TCRdb copy is limited to in-frame clones, with some not included. Among hundreds of thousands of clones listed, 65% to 90% were seen once. The sequencing sample was made of PBMCs. The receptors here all came from a girl aged 10-17 years in good health and CMV-seronegative.

J is TRBJ2-1 and V is TRBV5-1, with 10 bases fitting TRBD1. The ends lost 2 bases at V and 0 bases at J; junction bases unmatched: 8. Per the germline V gene, CDR1 is SGHRS and CDR2 is YFSETQ. The length of the CDR3 is 18 residues. CDR3 DNA sequence: TGCGCCAGCAGCTTCCGGGACAGGGGCCTACTCTCCTACAATGAGCAGTTCTTC. Its translation: CASSFRDRGLLSYNEQFF.

The V gene is TRBV10-3, the J gene TRBJ2-3; the D is unclear. CDR3 length: 14 amino acids. Trimming took 6 bases from V and 0 from J, leaving 10 bases between them. CDR1 is ENHRY, CDR2 SYGVKD, per germline. The CDR3 coding sequence is TGTGCCATCAGAGGATCGACTAGCACAGATACGCAGTATTTT. Translation: CAIRGSTSTDTQYF.

V gene TRBV9 combines with J gene TRBJ2-7; 8 bases agree with TRBD1. Losses at the gene ends were 3 bases for V and 6 bases for J; bases not matched to a gene: 5. The CDR3 is 13 amino acids. Germline V CDR1 and CDR2: SGDLS, YYNGEE. CDR3 protein: CASSAGQGGEQYF. The DNA of the CDR3 is TGTGCCAGCAGCGCTGGACAGGGTGGCGAGCAGTACTTC.

J is TRBJ2-1 and V is TRBV27; TRBD1 matches 8 bases. J gave up 6 bases and V 7 bases, and 11 bases lay outside the gene matches. Germline-derived CDR1 and CDR2 are MNHEY and SMNVEV (reference sequence). This CDR3 region has 15 residues. This chain's CDR3 is CASKGAQGDPNEQFF. The CDR3 coding sequence is TGTGCCAGCAAGGGGGCACAGGGGGATCCCAATGAGCAGTTCTTC.

The chain carries TRBV2 and TRBJ1-5; the D gene is possibly TRBD1 (5 bases). This CDR3 is 15 amino acids long. V shed 4 bases and J shed 8 bases, with 18 bases lying between them. Looked up from germline, CDR1 is SNHLY and CDR2 is FYNNEI. The CDR3 nucleotides are TGTGCCAGCAGTGTTACAGTCGGGGGGGGAGAGCCCCAGCATTTT. Amino acid sequence: CASSVTVGGGEPQHF.

V and J are TRBV5-1 and TRBJ1-2; 9 bases are shared with TRBD1. The ends lost 4 bases at V and 11 bases at J; junction bases unmatched: 12. The germline gives CDR1 SGHRS, CDR2 YFSETQ. The CDR3 length is 14 residues. The CDR3 coding sequence is TGCGCCAGCAGCATCGGACAGGGGCCTGTGGAGTACACCTTC. Translated, it gives CASSIGQGPVEYTF. The whole variable domain, remainder taken from reference TRBV5-1 and TRBJ1-2, is KAGVTQTPRYLIKTRGQQVTLSCSPISGHRSVSWYQQTPGQGLQFLFEYFSETQRNKGNFPGRFSGRQFSNSRSEMNVSTLELGDSALYLCASSIGQGPVEYTFGSGTRLTVV.

The V gene is TRBV5-6, the J gene TRBJ2-6, with 11 bases that match TRBD1. V lost 0 bases and J lost 2; bases outside the gene matches: 1. From germline, CDR1 is SGHDT and CDR2 YYEEEE. This CDR3 spans 17 amino acids. CDR3 loop: CASSLVGQGAGANVLTF. In nucleotides, the CDR3 is TGTGCCAGCAGCTTGGTGGGACAGGGGGCTGGGGCCAACGTCCTGACTTTC.

The rearrangement links TRBV7-3 to TRBJ1-6, with 8 bases identical to TRBD1. Germline CDR1 SGHTA, CDR2 FQGTGA. Germline trimming cut 5 bases from V and 11 bases from J; bases unmatched to any gene: 11. The CDR3 runs to 15 residues. As DNA, the CDR3 is TGTGCCAGCAGCCGCGCAGGGGGCTCTAGGGCACCCCTCCACTTT. Translating gives CASSRAGGSRAPLHF.

This rearrangement joins TRBV28 to TRBJ2-1; 8 bases agree with TRBD2. The V segment lost 4 bases and the J segment 4 bases; nucleotides outside the gene matches: 6. The CDR3 runs to 15 residues. Looked up from germline, CDR1 is MDHEN and CDR2 is SYDVKM. The CDR3 nucleotides read TGTGCCAGCAGTTCACAACTAGCGGCGTACAATGAGCAGTTCTTC. Translation: CASSSQLAAYNEQFF.

This clone was seen just once. The CDR3 coding sequence is TGTGCCAGCAGTTACCGGGACAGGGGCAATCAGCCCCAGCATTTT. Residues: CASSYRDRGNQPQHF. The gene calls are TRBV6-5 and TRBJ1-5, with 9 nucleotides matching TRBD1. The CDR3 consists of 15 residues. V was pared by 2 bases and J by 2 bases, with 1 base of the junction left unmatched. CDR1 MNHEY and CDR2 SVGAGI come from the germline V gene.